A selection of T cell receptor beta chains follows, all from one sample in a study of T cells after yellow fever vaccination. TCRdb called the 5' RACE reads again in MiXCR, with one record for every CDR3 protein. Among hundreds of thousands of distinct CDR3 sequences, 18% were seen once, and the ten largest hold 18%. Sequenced here: PBMCs, sampled before the yellow fever booster vaccination. The receptors originated from a man younger than 35 who received the YFV17D yellow fever vaccine. The CDR3 runs from the conserved cysteine through the conserved F or W. D genes are given only for firm matches. The size field is filled for only some rows; it gives once, few, many or a size class.

j_call,clone_size,v_call,d_call,cdr3_aa,cdr3_nt
TRBJ2-7,few,TRBV6-5,.,CASSLAEGRSYEQYF,TGTGCCAGCAGTTTGGCGGAGGGACGAAGCTACGAGCAGTACTTC
TRBJ1-2,few,TRBV5-1,.,CASSLGRDSGYTF,TGCGCCAGCAGCTTGGGCAGGGACTCTGGCTACACCTTC
TRBJ2-1,many,TRBV12-3/TRBV12-4,.,CASRSEGPDEQFF,TGTGCCAGCAGGTCGGAGGGGCCCGATGAGCAGTTCTTC
TRBJ2-5,.,TRBV10-3,.,CAIMADQETQYF,TGTGCCATCATGGCGGACCAAGAGACCCAGTACTTC
TRBJ1-1,few,TRBV4-1,.,CASSHNPGTEAFF,TGCGCCAGCAGCCATAATCCTGGCACTGAAGCTTTCTTT
TRBJ1-1,few,TRBV20-1,TRBD1,CSAPTGGWRTEAFF,TGCAGTGCTCCGACAGGGGGCTGGAGGACTGAAGCTTTCTTT
TRBJ2-2,few,TRBV9,.,CASSALGGAGELFF,TGTGCCAGCAGCGCCCTGGGCGGGGCCGGGGAGCTGTTTTTT
TRBJ1-1,.,TRBV3-1,.,CASSAGGSRANTEAFF,TGTGCCAGCAGCGCCGGTGGAAGCAGGGCGAACACTGAAGCTTTCTTT
TRBJ2-6,.,TRBV20-1,.,CSASYGAYTSGANVLTF,TGCAGTGCTAGCTACGGGGCCTACACCTCTGGGGCCAACGTCCTGACTTTC
TRBJ1-1,few,TRBV29-1,.,CSVGSRANTEAFF,TGCAGCGTTGGTAGCAGGGCGAACACTGAAGCTTTCTTT
TRBJ1-2,many,TRBV4-1,.,CASSQDTGLVYYGYTF,TGCGCCAGCAGCCAAGATACCGGACTGGTATACTATGGCTACACCTTC
TRBJ2-1,.,TRBV12-3/TRBV12-4,.,CASRQGLYNEQFF,TGTGCCAGCAGACAGGGACTATACAATGAGCAGTTCTTC
TRBJ2-7,.,TRBV20-1,.,CSGSGDEAYEQYF,TGCAGTGGGTCCGGGGACGAAGCCTACGAGCAGTACTTC
TRBJ1-2,few,TRBV24-1,.,CATSDSNRQDGYTF,TGTGCCACCAGTGATTCGAACAGACAGGATGGCTACACCTTC
TRBJ1-4,.,TRBV4-2,.,CASSQGSWANEKLFF,TGTGCCAGCAGCCAAGGATCCTGGGCTAATGAAAAACTGTTTTTT
TRBJ2-7,.,TRBV9,.,CASSVGDSPYEQYF,TGTGCCAGCAGCGTAGGAGACAGCCCCTACGAGCAGTACTTC
TRBJ2-7,few,TRBV7-9,.,CASSPSGQPNSYEQYF,TGTGCCAGCAGCCCCTCCGGGCAGCCCAACTCCTACGAGCAGTACTTC
TRBJ2-3,.,TRBV7-3,TRBD2,CASSSGTSGAFTDTQYF,TGTGCCAGCAGCTCCGGGACTAGCGGGGCCTTCACAGATACGCAGTATTTT
TRBJ2-5,.,TRBV15,TRBD2,CATSSPASGAWQTQYF,TGTGCCACCAGCAGTCCGGCTAGCGGGGCCTGGCAGACCCAGTACTTC
TRBJ2-2,few,TRBV12-3/TRBV12-4,.,CASSFRGGGTGELFF,TGTGCCAGCAGTTTCAGGGGCGGGGGTACCGGGGAGCTGTTTTTT
TRBJ2-1,.,TRBV2,.,CASSDGRYNEQFF,TGTGCCAGCAGTGATGGTCGTTACAATGAGCAGTTCTTC
TRBJ2-5,few,TRBV20-1,.,CSARDPTGVETQYF,TGCAGTGCTAGAGACCCCACCGGGGTTGAGACCCAGTACTTC
TRBJ1-4,.,TRBV7-2,.,CASSLGPGGEKLFF,TGTGCCAGCAGCTTAGGGCCGGGTGGGGAAAAACTGTTTTTT
TRBJ2-1,few,TRBV4-2,.,CASSQDLKGLNEQFF,TGTGCCAGCAGCCAAGATCTGAAGGGACTCAATGAGCAGTTCTTC
TRBJ2-3,.,TRBV27,TRBD2,CASSLYPHLLAGYRTDTQYF,TGTGCCAGCAGTTTATATCCCCACCTACTAGCGGGGTATCGCACAGATACGCAGTATTTT
TRBJ2-4,.,TRBV6-2/TRBV6-3,.,CASSSPPGRNIQYF,TGTGCCAGCAGCTCCCCCCCGGGGAGAAACATTCAGTACTTC
TRBJ1-5,.,TRBV7-2,.,CASSLGTSRSHQPQHF,TGTGCCAGCAGCTTAGGGACCAGTCGTTCACATCAGCCCCAGCATTTT
TRBJ2-1,few,TRBV24-1,TRBD2,CATSPAGLADNEQFF,TGTGCCACCAGCCCCGCGGGGCTAGCGGACAATGAGCAGTTCTTC
TRBJ1-5,few,TRBV12-3/TRBV12-4,.,CASSPYTQPQHF,TGTGCCAGCAGTCCATATACGCAGCCCCAGCATTTT
TRBJ2-3,once,TRBV4-2,.,CASSLRRQDTQYF,TGTGCCAGCAGCCTCCGACGGCAAGATACGCAGTATTTT
TRBJ2-5,few,TRBV20-1,TRBD2,CSARIGLAGVQETQYF,TGCAGTGCTAGAATTGGACTAGCGGGCGTCCAAGAGACCCAGTACTTC
TRBJ1-5,.,TRBV9,.,CASSVGPNGGQPQHF,TGTGCCAGCAGCGTGGGTCCAAACGGAGGACAGCCCCAGCATTTT
TRBJ2-5,few,TRBV5-4,.,CASSPGHFEETQYF,TGTGCCAGCAGCCCGGGACATTTCGAAGAGACCCAGTACTTC
TRBJ1-2,few,TRBV6-2/TRBV6-3,.,CASTPDGNYGYTF,TGTGCCAGCACCCCCGACGGGAACTATGGCTACACCTTC
TRBJ2-3,.,TRBV5-1,.,CASSLANRDGGPTQYF,TGCGCCAGCAGCTTGGCCAATCGGGACGGAGGGCCGACGCAGTATTTT
TRBJ1-5,.,TRBV2,.,CASSDATDPYQPQHF,TGTGCCAGCAGTGATGCAACAGATCCTTACCAGCCCCAGCATTTT
TRBJ2-7,.,TRBV3-1,TRBD1,CASSQGQGVPYEQYF,TGTGCCAGCAGCCAAGGACAGGGGGTCCCCTACGAGCAGTACTTC
TRBJ1-2,many,TRBV12-3/TRBV12-4,.,CASSLADGDYTF,TGTGCCAGCAGTTTAGCGGATGGGGACTACACCTTC
TRBJ2-3,.,TRBV6-2/TRBV6-3,.,CASSSGALTDTQYF,TGTGCCAGCAGTTCCGGGGCTTTGACAGATACGCAGTATTTT
TRBJ2-1,.,TRBV19,.,CASSIGRAWDEQFF,TGTGCCAGTAGTATCGGGCGGGCGTGGGATGAGCAGTTCTTC
TRBJ2-2,.,TRBV4-1,.,CASSQGSYGNTGELFF,TGCGCCAGCAGCCAGGGGAGCTACGGTAACACCGGGGAGCTGTTTTTT
TRBJ1-1,.,TRBV2,.,CASRVRVTAEAFF,TGTGCCAGCAGGGTCCGGGTGACCGCTGAAGCTTTCTTT
TRBJ1-1,few,TRBV4-1,.,CASSHGQLNVNTEAFF,TGCGCCAGCAGCCACGGACAGTTGAACGTGAACACTGAAGCTTTCTTT
TRBJ2-4,few,TRBV18,.,CASSPLLGGVNIQYF,TGTGCCAGCTCACCACTACTTGGAGGGGTAAACATTCAGTACTTC